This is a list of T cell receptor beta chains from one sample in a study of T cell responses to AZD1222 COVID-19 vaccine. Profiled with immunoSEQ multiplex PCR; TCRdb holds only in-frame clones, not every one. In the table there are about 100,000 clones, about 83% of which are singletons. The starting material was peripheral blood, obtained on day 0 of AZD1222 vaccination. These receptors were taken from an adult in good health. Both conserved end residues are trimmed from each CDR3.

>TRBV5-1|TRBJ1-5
ASSPGTGDNQPQH
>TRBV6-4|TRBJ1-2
ASSEKGSYGYT
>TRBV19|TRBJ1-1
ASTLSTVQGTEAF
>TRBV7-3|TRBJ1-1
ASSPGTSMNTEAF
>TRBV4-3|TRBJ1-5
ASSQDRGANQPQH
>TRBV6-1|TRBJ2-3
ASRQGLSTDTQY
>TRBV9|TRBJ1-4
ASSAFRAGVKEKLF
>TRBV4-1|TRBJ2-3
ASSQEGARSTDTQY
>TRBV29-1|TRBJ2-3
SVEREADTQY
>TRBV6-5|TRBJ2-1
ASMWGGLVYNEQF
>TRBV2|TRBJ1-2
ASREPRDRGRADYGYT
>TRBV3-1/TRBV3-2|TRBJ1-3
ASSQVASPGTIY
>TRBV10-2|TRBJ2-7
ASTPRGGGEQY
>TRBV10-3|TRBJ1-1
AISESTVSVTEAF
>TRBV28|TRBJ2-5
ASSRPRQGETQY
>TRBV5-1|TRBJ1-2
ASSPGLWDYGYT
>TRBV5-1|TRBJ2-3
ASSLGTSGGRGVATQY
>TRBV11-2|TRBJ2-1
ASSVLKGGYNEQF
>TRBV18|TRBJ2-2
ASSPFEGVNTGELF
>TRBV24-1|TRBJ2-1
ATSLQGQEQF
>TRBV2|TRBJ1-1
ASSEKGGGRVGTEAF
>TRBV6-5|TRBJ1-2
ASSYSGQGRDGYT
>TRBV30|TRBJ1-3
AWRDPGNTIY
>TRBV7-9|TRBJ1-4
ASSRLRDTLEKLF
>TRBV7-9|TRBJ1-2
ASSLGSRSSYGYT
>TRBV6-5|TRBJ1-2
ASSYLSGFGYT
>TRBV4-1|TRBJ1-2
ASSQRSGDGYT
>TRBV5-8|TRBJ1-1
ASSLGALAEAF
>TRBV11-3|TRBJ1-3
ASSDSGTGTGNTIY
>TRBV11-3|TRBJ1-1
ASSLVGRGPEAF
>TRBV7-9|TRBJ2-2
ASTRLGALNTGELF
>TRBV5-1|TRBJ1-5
ASSLGGDSNQPQH
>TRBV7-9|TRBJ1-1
ASSSPIPGIPEAF
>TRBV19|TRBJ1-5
ASSISGKQPQH
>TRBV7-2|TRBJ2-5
ASSWTRGETQY
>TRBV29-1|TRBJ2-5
SVVMLGPGTQY
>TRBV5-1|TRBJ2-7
ASSSRQGRYEQY
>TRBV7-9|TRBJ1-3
ASSLALHSGNTIY
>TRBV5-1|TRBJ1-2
ASSLDRGRVGYT
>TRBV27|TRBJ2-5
ASSSPVDRGLETQY
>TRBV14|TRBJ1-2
ASSQFNGYT
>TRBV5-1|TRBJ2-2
ASSLSRNTGELF
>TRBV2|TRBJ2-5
ASKSDGDQETQY
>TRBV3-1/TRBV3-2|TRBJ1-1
ASSLGLRVNTEAF
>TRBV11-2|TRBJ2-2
ASSTSTGARELF
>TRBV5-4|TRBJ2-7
ASSPWTSPSEQY
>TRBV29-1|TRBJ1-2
SVAVGGDQGYT
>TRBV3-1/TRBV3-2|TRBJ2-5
ASSWRETQY
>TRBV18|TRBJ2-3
ASSPRATRVRLAAQY
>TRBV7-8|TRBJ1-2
ASSRFSTGYT
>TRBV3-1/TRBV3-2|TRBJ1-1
ASSQVGSTEAF
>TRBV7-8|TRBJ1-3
ASSSHAGEGYGNTIY